One and the same sample provided the 18 T cell receptor beta chains below, sequenced in a study of T-cell memory formation after mild COVID-19. TCRdb re-called the 5' RACE reads through MiXCR, storing one row per CDR3 protein. The repertoire consists of more than 400,000 distinct CDR3 sequences, with around a sixth occurring once and the leading ten covering roughly an eighth. Sequencing was done on a sample of PBMCs or a T cell subset sorted from them (not recorded which). The receptors here all came from an adult woman who had mild COVID-19 (a few samples of this study predate the infection). Cell type and time point are not known.

The chain has TRBV27 and TRBJ1-6; D gene unclear. The CDR3 extends over 16 amino acids. Per germline, CDR1 MNHEY and CDR2 SMNVEV (reference sequence). Trimming left V 5 bases short and J 4 bases short, with 15 bases between. In DNA, the CDR3 is TGTGCCAGCAGTCTAGGGTCCCTAGGATATAATTCACCCCTCCACTTT. Residues: CASSLGSLGYNSPLHF.

This clonotype has a handful of counts. V is TRBV7-3 and J is TRBJ2-1, with 8 positions matching TRBD2. Trimming cost V 1 base and J 4 bases; bases outside gene matches: 6. The CDR3 contains 16 residues. The V gene's germline CDR1 is SGHTA and CDR2 FQGTGA. CDR3 bases: TGTGCCAGCAGCTTAAAGGCGGGGGGATTTTACAATGAGCAGTTCTTC. Translation gives CASSLKAGGFYNEQFF.

V and J are TRBV28 and TRBJ2-5; weak D call: TRBD2 (6 bases). Germline V CDR1 and CDR2: MDHEN, SYDVKM. V shed 5 bases and J shed 1 base, with 17 bases lying between them. This CDR3 comprises 16 residues. The CDR3 coding sequence is TGTGCCAGCAGTCACCCCCTCCGGGAGATCCAAGAGACCCAGTACTTC. It translates to CASSHPLREIQETQYF. Full variable domain (remainder filled in from reference TRBV28 and TRBJ2-5): DVKVTQSSRYLVKRTGEKVFLECVQDMDHENMFWYRQDPGLGLRLIYFSYDVKMKEKGDIPEGYSVSREKKERFSLILESASTNQTSMYLCASSHPLREIQETQYFGPGTRLLVL.

This clonotype was counted ten times or more. The genes are TRBV5-1 and TRBJ2-2, with TRBD1 matching over 8 bases. The junction had 11 bases not matched to a gene; V was cut back by 7 bases and J by 6 bases. The CDR3 is 15 amino acids. The germline V gene has CDR1 SGHRS and CDR2 YFSETQ. CDR3 in DNA: TGCGCCAGCGGGAAGACAGGGGAGTATCCCGGGGAGCTGTTTTTT. Encoded protein: CASGKTGEYPGELFF. Combining the CDR3 with reference TRBV5-1 and TRBJ2-2 gives the whole variable domain KAGVTQTPRYLIKTRGQQVTLSCSPISGHRSVSWYQQTPGQGLQFLFEYFSETQRNKGNFPGRFSGRQFSNSRSEMNVSTLELGDSALYLCASGKTGEYPGELFFGEGSRLTVL.

Only a few counts were recorded for this clonotype. J is TRBJ2-7 and V is TRBV20-1; D is possibly TRBD1 (6 bases). Per the germline V gene, CDR1 is DFQATT and CDR2 is SNEGSKA (reference sequence). This CDR3 is built from 14 residues. Trimming took off 5 bases at V and 2 bases at J, with 16 bases between the two ends. The CDR3 protein is CSAATGTTTYEQYF. The CDR3 region has the DNA TGCAGTGCTGCAACAGGGACCACTACCTACGAGCAGTACTTC.

This clonotype was seen only a few times. The V and J genes are TRBV29-1 and TRBJ2-7; D ambiguous. The CDR3 is 16 amino acids. Trimming cost V 4 bases and J 0 bases, with 19 bases left between them. Germline V gives CDR1 SQVTM, CDR2 ANQGSEA. The CDR3: CSVVMATSLSSYEQYF. The CDR3 nucleotides are TGCAGCGTTGTAATGGCGACTTCCCTAAGCTCCTACGAGCAGTACTTC.

The chain combines TRBV27 with TRBJ2-1, with 8 nucleotides matching TRBD2. CDR1 MNHEY and CDR2 SMNVEV come from the germline V gene (reference sequence). This CDR3 is 13 amino acids long. After removal of 8 bases from V and 4 bases from J, the junction contained 4 bases not matched to a gene. The CDR3 DNA reads as TGTGCCAGCTCCGGGACTAGGTACAATGAGCAGTTCTTC. Amino acids: CASSGTRYNEQFF.

At least ten counts were recorded for this clonotype. This chain links TRBV6-1 with TRBJ1-2; D is undetermined. Between the trimmed V and J ends, which lost 10 bases and 4 bases, there was a span of 13 bases. The CDR3 length is 12 residues. In germline, CDR1 is MNHNS, CDR2 SASEGT. The CDR3 loop is CATDRQVYGYTF. The CDR3 DNA reads as TGTGCCACCGATAGACAAGTCTATGGCTACACCTTC.

Many counts were recorded for this clonotype. In DNA form, the CDR3 reads TGCGCCAGCAGCCGCGGGGAGGGGGTCCCAGAGACCCAGTACTTC. The encoded protein is CASSRGEGVPETQYF. The rearrangement uses TRBV4-1 and TRBJ2-5; tentative D call: TRBD2 (7 bases). CDR1 MGHRA and CDR2 YSYEKL come from the germline V gene. This CDR3 has 15 amino acids. Trimming cost V 4 bases and J 4 bases, with 16 bases left between them.

V is TRBV19 and J is TRBJ1-2; weak D call: TRBD1 (5 bases). V lost 5 bases to trimming and J lost 7 bases, with 23 bases between them. The CDR3 contains 16 residues. Looked up from germline, CDR1 is LNHDA and CDR2 is SQIVND (reference sequence). In DNA form, the CDR3 reads TGTGCCAGTAGTGCGGTCTCCCCGGGGCTTGGAAGTGGCTACACCTTC. It translates to CASSAVSPGLGSGYTF.

The V gene is TRBV29-1, the J gene TRBJ2-2, with 11 bases aligning to TRBD1. Germline V gives CDR1 SQVTM, CDR2 ANQGSEA. V shed 6 bases, J shed 7 bases, and the junction held 7 bases outside the gene matches. The CDR3 runs 14 residues. In DNA, the CDR3 is TGCAGCGTAGGGACCGGGACAGGGGGCGGGGAGCTGTTTTTT. Protein: CSVGTGTGGGELFF.

The chain couples TRBV4-2 to TRBJ2-1, with 10 bases identical to TRBD2. The CDR3 spans 16 residues. V lost 1 base to trimming and J lost 4 bases; unmatched junction nucleotides: 4. Germline values: CDR1 LGHNA, CDR2 YNFKEQ. The CDR3 nucleotides read TGTGCCAGCAGCCAAGCGCCGGGACTAGCGTACAATGAGCAGTTCTTC. It encodes CASSQAPGLAYNEQFF.

This rearrangement joins TRBV11-2 to TRBJ2-3; D not resolved. Trimming stripped 6 bases from V and 0 bases from J, with 16 bases between. The germline CDR1 and CDR2 sequences are SGHAT and FQNNGV. This CDR3 has 16 residues. CDR3 DNA sequence: TGTGCCAGCAGTCTCGGAGTTATGGATAGCACAGATACGCAGTATTTT. Its translation is CASSLGVMDSTDTQYF.

The chain combines TRBV4-1 with TRBJ2-1; 7 nucleotides match TRBD1. CDR1 is MGHRA, CDR2 YSYEKL, per germline. Trimming at V came to 3 bases and at J to 1 base, leaving 6 bases not matched to a gene. There are 16 residues in the CDR3. The CDR3, as DNA: TGCGCCAGCAGCCAGGAGGACAGGCCGTCCTACAATGAGCAGTTCTTC. Protein product: CASSQEDRPSYNEQFF.

This clonotype was observed a single time. V and J are TRBV2 and TRBJ1-2; TRBD1 might be the D (6 bases). Germline CDR1 and CDR2: SNHLY and FYNNEI. This CDR3 has 12 residues. CDR3 protein: CDTSSQGYGYTF. CDR3 nucleotides: TGTGACACCAGCTCACAGGGCTATGGCTACACCTTC.

The chain links TRBV15 to TRBJ2-3, with D possibly matching TRBD2 (5 bases). CDR3 length equals 12 residues. CDR1 LNHNV and CDR2 YYDKDF come from the germline V gene (reference sequence). Trimming shortened V by 0 bases and J by 9 bases, and 7 bases separated the two germline ends. CDR3 in amino acids: CATSRESGTQYF. The CDR3 bases are TGTGCCACCAGCAGAGAGAGCGGAACGCAGTATTTT.

The rearrangement uses TRBV4-2 and TRBJ2-7, with D unresolved. This CDR3 has 15 residues. The germline V gene encodes CDR1 LGHNA and CDR2 YNFKEQ. V lost 6 bases, J lost 6 bases, and 21 bases lay in between. CDR3 amino acids: CASSESPSRGIEQYF. As DNA, the CDR3 is TGTGCCAGCAGTGAAAGCCCCAGTAGAGGAATCGAGCAGTACTTC.

The rearrangement links TRBV12-3 or TRBV12-4 to TRBJ1-4; D remains unclear. The CDR3 is made up of 13 amino acids. V dropped 6 bases and J dropped 15 bases, with 20 bases sitting between them. CDR3 DNA sequence: TGTGCCAGCAGCACCCGCTCCCACAGTGTATTGTTTTTT. Translation: CASSTRSHSVLFF.